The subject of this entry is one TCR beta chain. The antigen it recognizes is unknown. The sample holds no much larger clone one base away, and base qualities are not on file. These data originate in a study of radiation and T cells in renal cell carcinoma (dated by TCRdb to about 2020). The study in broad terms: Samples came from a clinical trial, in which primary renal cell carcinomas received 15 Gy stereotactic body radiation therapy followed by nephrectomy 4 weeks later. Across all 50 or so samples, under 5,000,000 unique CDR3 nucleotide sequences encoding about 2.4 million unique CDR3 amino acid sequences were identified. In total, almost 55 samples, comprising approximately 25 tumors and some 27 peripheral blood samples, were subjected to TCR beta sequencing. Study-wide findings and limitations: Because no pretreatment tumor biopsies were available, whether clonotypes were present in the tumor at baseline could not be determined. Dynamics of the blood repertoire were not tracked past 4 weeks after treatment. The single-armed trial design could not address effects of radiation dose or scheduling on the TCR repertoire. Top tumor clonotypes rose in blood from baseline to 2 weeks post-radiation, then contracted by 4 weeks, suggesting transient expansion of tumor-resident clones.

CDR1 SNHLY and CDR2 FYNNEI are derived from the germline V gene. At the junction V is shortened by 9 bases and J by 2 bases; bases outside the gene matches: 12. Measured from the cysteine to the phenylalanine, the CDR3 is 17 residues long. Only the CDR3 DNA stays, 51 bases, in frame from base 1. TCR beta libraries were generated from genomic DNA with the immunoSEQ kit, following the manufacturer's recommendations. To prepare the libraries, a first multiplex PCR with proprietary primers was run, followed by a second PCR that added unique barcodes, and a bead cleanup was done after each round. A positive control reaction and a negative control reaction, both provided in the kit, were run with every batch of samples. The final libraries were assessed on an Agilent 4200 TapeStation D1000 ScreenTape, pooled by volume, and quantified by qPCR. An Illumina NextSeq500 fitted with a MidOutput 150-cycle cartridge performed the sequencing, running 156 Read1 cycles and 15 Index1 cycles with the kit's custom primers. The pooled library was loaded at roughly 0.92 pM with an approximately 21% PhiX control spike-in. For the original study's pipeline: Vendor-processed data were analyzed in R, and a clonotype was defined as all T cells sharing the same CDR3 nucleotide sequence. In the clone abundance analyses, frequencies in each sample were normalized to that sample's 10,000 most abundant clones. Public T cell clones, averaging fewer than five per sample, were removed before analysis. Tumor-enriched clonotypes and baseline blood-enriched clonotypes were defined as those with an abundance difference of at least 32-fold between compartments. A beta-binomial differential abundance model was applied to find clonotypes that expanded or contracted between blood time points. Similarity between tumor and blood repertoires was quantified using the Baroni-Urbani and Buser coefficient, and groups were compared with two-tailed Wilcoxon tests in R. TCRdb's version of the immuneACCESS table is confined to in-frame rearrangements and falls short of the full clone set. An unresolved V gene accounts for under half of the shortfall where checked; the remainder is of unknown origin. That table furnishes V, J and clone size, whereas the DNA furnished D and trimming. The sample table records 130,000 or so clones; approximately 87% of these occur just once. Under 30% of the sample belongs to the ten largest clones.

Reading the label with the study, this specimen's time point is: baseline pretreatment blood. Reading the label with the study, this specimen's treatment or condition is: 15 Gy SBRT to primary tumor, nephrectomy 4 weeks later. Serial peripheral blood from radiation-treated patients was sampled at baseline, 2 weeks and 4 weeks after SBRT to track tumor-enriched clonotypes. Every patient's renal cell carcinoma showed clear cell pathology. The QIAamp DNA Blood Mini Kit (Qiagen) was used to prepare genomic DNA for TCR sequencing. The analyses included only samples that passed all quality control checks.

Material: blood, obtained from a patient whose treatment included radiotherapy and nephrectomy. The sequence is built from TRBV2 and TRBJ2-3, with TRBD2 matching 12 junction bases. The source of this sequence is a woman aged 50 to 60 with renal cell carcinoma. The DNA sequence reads TGTGCCAGTGACGGAGGACTAGCGGGATTTTTCACAGATACGCAGTATTTT. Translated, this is CASDGGLAGFFTDTQYF.